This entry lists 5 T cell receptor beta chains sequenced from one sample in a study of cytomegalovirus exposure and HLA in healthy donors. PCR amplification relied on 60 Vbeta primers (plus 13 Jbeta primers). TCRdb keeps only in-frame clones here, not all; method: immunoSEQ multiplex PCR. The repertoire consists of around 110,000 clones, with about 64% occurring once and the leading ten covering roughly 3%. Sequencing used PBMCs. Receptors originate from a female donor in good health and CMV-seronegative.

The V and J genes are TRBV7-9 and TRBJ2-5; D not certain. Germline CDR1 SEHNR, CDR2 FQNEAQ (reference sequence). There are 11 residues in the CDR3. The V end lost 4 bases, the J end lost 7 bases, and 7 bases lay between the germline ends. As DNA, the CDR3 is TGTGCCAGCAGCTATCAGTCGACCCAGTACTTC. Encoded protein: CASSYQSTQYF.

The CDR3 is CASSLGNSGLEAFF. CDR3 coding DNA: TGCGCCAGCAGCTTGGGGAACTCAGGGCTTGAAGCTTTCTTT. The chain uses TRBV5-1 and TRBJ1-1; D perhaps matches TRBD1 (5 bases). Trimming shortened V by 0 bases and J by 7 bases, and 13 bases separated the two germline ends. This CDR3 is built from 14 residues. Germline assignment: CDR1 SGHRS and CDR2 YFSETQ. Full variable domain (remainder filled in from reference TRBV5-1 and TRBJ1-1): KAGVTQTPRYLIKTRGQQVTLSCSPISGHRSVSWYQQTPGQGLQFLFEYFSETQRNKGNFPGRFSGRQFSNSRSEMNVSTLELGDSALYLCASSLGNSGLEAFFGQGTRLTVV.

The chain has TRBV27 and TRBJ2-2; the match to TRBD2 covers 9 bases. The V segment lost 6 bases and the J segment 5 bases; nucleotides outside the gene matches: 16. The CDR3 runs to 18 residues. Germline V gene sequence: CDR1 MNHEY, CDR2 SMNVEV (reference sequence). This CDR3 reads CASSFRVAGDGGTGELFF. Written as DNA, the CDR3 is TGTGCCAGCAGCTTTAGGGTAGCGGGAGACGGGGGGACCGGGGAGCTGTTTTTT.

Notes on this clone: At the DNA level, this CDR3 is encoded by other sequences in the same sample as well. DNA for the CDR3: TGTGCCAGCAGCTTGGTGGCGGCTAGCGGGAACACCGGGGAGCTGTTTTTT. Its translation: CASSLVAASGNTGELFF. V usage is TRBV11-3 and J usage is TRBJ2-2; 7 bases align to TRBD2. The CDR3 consists of 17 residues. Germline V gene data show CDR1 as SGHNT and CDR2 as YENEEA. The trim removed 3 bases at V and 1 base at J, leaving 8 bases unmatched.

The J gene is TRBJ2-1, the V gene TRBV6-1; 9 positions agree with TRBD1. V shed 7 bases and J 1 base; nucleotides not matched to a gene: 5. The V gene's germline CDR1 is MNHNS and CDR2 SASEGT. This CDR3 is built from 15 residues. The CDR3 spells CASIWGQGSYNEQFF. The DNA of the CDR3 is TGTGCCAGCATATGGGGACAGGGTTCCTACAATGAGCAGTTCTTC.